This TCR beta chain came from a study of T cell responses to AZD1222 COVID-19 vaccine (dated by TCRdb to 2020 to 2023). For the wider study: TCR sequencing covered 230 or so trial participants: about 210 given two doses of AZD1222 and about 26 given two doses of MenACWY control vaccine. Trial participants were enrolled into age subgroups of 18-55, 56-69 and 70-plus years, which contained about 150, 28 and 57 TCR-sequenced participants, respectively.

The time point label corresponds to: about 28 days (+/-7) after the second vaccine dose. The sample's treatment or condition label, decoded: meningococcal conjugate vaccine given as trial control. The vaccinee samples were drawn from two UK trials, COV001 and COV002, one of which was a single-blind randomized controlled phase 2/3 trial testing AZD1222 (ChAdOx1 nCoV-19) in healthy adults. Trial participant PBMC samples were collected at day 0 and day 28 after the second dose for TCRbeta chain sequencing. The full study reports these points: Participants were mostly white British, with more females than males. The authors suggested clonal diversity may have been underestimated. After two AZD1222 doses, spike-specific TCR breadth and depth were significantly higher than at day 0 and than in MenACWY recipients. Reportedly, almost half of the unique spike-specific TCRs recognized epitopes lying outside the regions that are mutated in the B.1.351 and B.1.1.7 variants. Because no day 14 peak-response samples were available, the repertoires could be characterized only after the peak T cell response. The 56-69-year group was small, and its depth increase did not reach significance, likely because of low power. CD4 TCRs associated with the vaccine covered the entire spike protein, and the dominant responses were in regions 160-218 and 743-854. Conclusions about previously exposed vaccinees were limited because only six AZD1222 recipients were SARS-CoV-2 seropositive at baseline.

The CDR3 regions of human TCRbeta chains were analyzed by immunosequencing. The paper's processing steps were these. TCRs in the repertoires were matched against a reference library of SARS-CoV-2-specific TCRs that had been generated with the MIRA antigen-specificity platform. Breadth was defined as the fraction of unique TCRs that were SARS-CoV-2-associated, and depth was defined as the fraction of total T cells that were SARS-CoV-2-associated. Using the MIRA data, every spike-specific TCR was mapped to the spike region that the TCR reacted to and assigned to either a CD4 or a CD8 class. Log10-transformed breadth and depth values were compared by one-way ANOVA with Sidak's multiple comparisons tests. Here the immuneACCESS table is served through TCRdb, limited to in-frame sequences with V and J called. Missing clones are a known gap in these copies; in checked studies unresolved V genes cover under half, and the rest lacks a known reason. V, J and clone size derive from that table, while D and trimming were established from the DNA sequence. The sample records more than 120,000 clones, around 90% of which are singletons. Of the sample, under 5.5% is held by the ten largest clones.

Trimming takes 2 bases from V and 4 bases from J, and the germline ends sit 8 bases apart. There are 13 amino acids in the CDR3, from cysteine to phenylalanine inclusive. Left in the record is the CDR3 DNA by itself, 39 bases read in frame from the first base. As to this clone: Its antigen is unknown. No base quality information exists; no much larger clone differs at one position.

The sequencing used peripheral blood, collected 28 days after the second dose of the MenACWY control vaccine. The TCR was taken from an adult who received the MenACWY meningococcal vaccine as a control. The rearrangement combines TRBV12-3 or TRBV12-4 with TRBJ1-1; matching of 6 bases hints at TRBD1 as the D gene. The CDR3 reads CASSLQGPTEAFF. The DNA reads TGTGCCAGCAGTTTACAGGGGCCCACTGAAGCTTTCTTT.